The 15 T cell receptor beta chains reported below all come from one sample, sequenced in a study of blood T cell repertoires in COVID-19. The assay was immunoSEQ multiplex PCR, and TCRdb's table has in-frame clones only and misses some. Of 250,000 to 300,000 clones in the sample, 82% were seen once. Sequencing was performed on peripheral blood. Receptors originate from a woman aged 18-30 years with acute or convalescent COVID-19.

V and J are TRBV7-2 and TRBJ2-1; D might be TRBD2 (5 bases). The CDR3 is 14 amino acids. Germline CDR1 SGHTA, CDR2 FQGNSA. V gave up 1 base and J gave up 9 bases, with 13 bases separating them. This chain's CDR3 is CASSLGWVGAEQFF. As DNA, the CDR3 is TGTGCCAGCAGCTTAGGCTGGGTGGGAGCTGAGCAGTTCTTC.

This chain joins TRBV11-2 and TRBJ2-5; 9 nucleotides align to TRBD2. The germline CDR1 and CDR2 sequences are SGHAT and FQNNGV. V shed 1 base and J 1 base; nucleotides not matched to a gene: 4. This CDR3 has 16 amino acids. The CDR3 DNA reads as TGTGCCAGCAGCTTAGTATTACTAGCGGGCCAAGAGACCCAGTACTTC. This gives the protein CASSLVLLAGQETQYF.

This sequence joins TRBV9 and TRBJ2-7; maybe TRBD2 (5 bases). The V gene lost 0 bases and the J gene lost 7 bases, with 26 bases spanning the gap. CDR1 is SGDLS, CDR2 YYNGEE, per germline. The CDR3 extends over 18 amino acids. The CDR3 DNA sequence: TGTGCCAGCAGCGTAGAAATCCGGCGGCTAGCCCCGAGTGGGGAGCAGTACTTC. Protein product: CASSVEIRRLAPSGEQYF. Combining the CDR3 with reference TRBV9 and TRBJ2-7 gives the whole variable domain DSGVTQTPKHLITATGQRVTLRCSPRSGDLSVYWYQQSLDQGLQFLIQYYNGEERAKGNILERFSAQQFPDLHSELNLSSLELGDSALYFCASSVEIRRLAPSGEQYFGPGTRLTVT.

The J gene is TRBJ2-5, the V gene TRBV3-1 (or the pseudogene TRBV3-2), with D perhaps TRBD2 (5 bases). The V and J ends lost 0 bases and 5 bases respectively, with 13 bases between them. This CDR3 spans 15 amino acids. Per germline, CDR1 LGHDT and CDR2 YNNKEL (reference sequence). The CDR3 sequence is CASSQDYGVRETQYF. The CDR3, as DNA: TGTGCCAGCAGCCAAGATTACGGGGTTCGGGAGACCCAGTACTTC.

This clone occurred a few times. The chain employs TRBV30 and TRBJ2-2; D gene unclear. Germline CDR1 is GTSNPN and CDR2 is SVGIG (reference sequence). This CDR3 contains 13 residues. Trimming shortened V by 0 bases and J by 4 bases, and 6 bases separated the two germline ends. The CDR3 spells CAWSVRSTGELFF. CDR3 nucleotide sequence: TGTGCCTGGAGTGTTCGCAGCACCGGGGAGCTGTTTTTT.

The V gene is TRBV7-9, the J gene TRBJ2-5; D is uncertain. Between the trimmed V and J ends, which lost 3 bases and 2 bases, there was a span of 7 bases. This CDR3 is built from 13 residues. Germline CDR1 and CDR2: SEHNR and FQNEAQ (reference sequence). CDR3 protein: CASSLLLQETQYF. The CDR3 nucleotides read TGTGCCAGCAGCTTGTTACTTCAAGAGACCCAGTACTTC.

The chain uses TRBV24-1 and TRBJ1-6, with D possibly matching TRBD1 (5 bases). The ends were cut back, 4 bases at V and 8 bases at J, with 8 bases in the middle. Looked up from germline, CDR1 is KGHDR and CDR2 is SFDVKD. CDR3 length: 13 residues. CDR3 coding DNA: TGTGCCACCAGTGACAGGGCGGATTCACCCCTCCACTTT. It specifies CATSDRADSPLHF.

DNA for the CDR3: TGTGCCAGCAGCAGCCGGACGGGGAGCTCCTACGAGCAGTACTTC. This encodes CASSSRTGSSYEQYF. The V gene is TRBV7-2, the J gene TRBJ2-7; possible D gene TRBD2, 5 bases. The CDR3 is made up of 15 amino acids. Germline V lookup: CDR1 SGHTA, CDR2 FQGNSA. The V end was cut by 5 bases, the J end by 0 bases, with 14 bases between.

In this sample, this clone turned up once. The chain employs TRBV6-5 and TRBJ1-5, with a possible D match to TRBD1 (6 bases). This CDR3 has 15 residues. Germline values: CDR1 MNHEY, CDR2 SVGAGI. V was cut by 0 bases and J by 2 bases, with 8 bases left in between. The CDR3 reads CASSYSNRGNQPQHF. The CDR3 nucleotides are TGTGCCAGCAGTTACTCGAACAGGGGCAATCAGCCCCAGCATTTT.

This chain connects TRBV7-2 to TRBJ1-2; D uncertain. The CDR3 spans 13 residues. Trimming stripped 5 bases from V and 2 bases from J, with 9 bases between. Germline-derived CDR1 and CDR2 are SGHTA and FQGNSA. The CDR3 DNA reads as TGTGCCAGCAGCCCTCAGGAAAACTATGGCTACACCTTC. Its translation is CASSPQENYGYTF.

This chain links TRBV28 with TRBJ1-6; TRBD1 aligns across 7 bases. Looked up from germline, CDR1 is MDHEN and CDR2 is SYDVKM. The V segment lost 2 bases and the J segment 11 bases; nucleotides outside the gene matches: 9. This CDR3 contains 15 residues. The CDR3 DNA reads TGTGCCAGCAGTTTACCCCCGACAGGGCCAACACCCCTCCACTTT. This translates into CASSLPPTGPTPLHF.

This clone was detected only a few times. This sequence joins TRBV28 and TRBJ1-3; 7 bases fit TRBD1. The CDR3 has 15 amino acids. Germline V lookup: CDR1 MDHEN, CDR2 SYDVKM. Trimming cost V 6 bases and J 0 bases; bases outside gene matches: 5. The DNA of the CDR3 is TGTGCCAGCAGGGAAGGGACAGTCTCTGGAAACACCATATATTTT. Amino acid sequence: CASREGTVSGNTIYF.

CDR3 in amino acids: CASSPERGELYGYTF. For the CDR3, the DNA is TGTGCCAGCAGCCCGGAGCGGGGGGAGCTCTATGGCTACACCTTC. The chain couples TRBV27 to TRBJ1-2; D possibly corresponds to TRBD1 (5 bases). The germline V gene encodes CDR1 MNHEY and CDR2 SMNVEV (reference sequence). The CDR3 runs to 15 residues. Trimming pared 6 bases from V and 4 bases from J, leaving 18 bases between.

The V and J genes are TRBV11-2 and TRBJ2-3; no clear D gene. Germline CDR1 reads SGHAT; CDR2 reads FQNNGV. The CDR3 has 15 amino acids. V shed 5 bases and J shed 0 bases, with 12 bases lying between them. CDR3 coding DNA: TGTGCCAGCAGCCCTCGGGTGATTAGCACAGATACGCAGTATTTT. It yields the protein CASSPRVISTDTQYF. Full variable domain (outside the CDR3, taken from reference TRBV11-2 and TRBJ2-3): EAGVAQSPRYKIIEKRQSVAFWCNPISGHATLYWYQQILGQGPKLLIQFQNNGVVDDSQLPKDRFSAERLKGVDSTLKIQPAKLEDSAVYLCASSPRVISTDTQYFGPGTRLTVL.

This rearrangement joins TRBV6-6 to TRBJ2-2; 8 nucleotides line up with TRBD2. The ends lost 8 bases at V and 4 bases at J; junction bases unmatched: 9. Germline loops: CDR1 MNHNY, CDR2 SVGAGI (reference sequence). The CDR3 runs 15 residues. The CDR3 region is CASGGRYDGTGELFF. The CDR3 DNA reads TGTGCCAGCGGCGGGAGGTACGATGGCACCGGGGAGCTGTTTTTT.